This T cell receptor (beta chain) was observed in a study of identical twins (dated by TCRdb to 2016 to 2017). Some background on the complete study: TCR alpha and beta repertoires from monozygotic twins, unrelated adults of various ages and cord blood were deep-sequenced to test whether fetal clonotypes persist. To rule out contamination, the twin experiments were replicated at different times with different library preparation protocols.

Every donor in the study was a healthy Caucasian. Three unrelated non-twin adults were also sequenced: a male aged 18 to 30, a male aged 50 to 60 and a female aged 50 to 60. Miltenyi CD45RO+ enrichment and human naive T-cell isolation kits were used to isolate memory (CD45RO+) and naive T cells from PBMC. This clonotype was detected only a few times. What antigen it recognizes has not been identified. The sample holds no much larger clone one base away, and base qualities are not on file. Spanning cysteine to phenylalanine, the CDR3 consists of 19 amino acids. Solely the CDR3 DNA is kept, with 57 bases framed from the first base. Relative to germline, V is missing 3 bases and J is missing 3 bases, with 16 bases of the junction outside any gene match. CDR1 and CDR2, per the germline V gene (reference sequence), are SEHNR and FQNEAQ. Library preparation employed 5' RACE. The sequencer listed for this sample is Illumina HiSeq 2000. A universal primer binding site was introduced by template switching, and a unique molecular identifier was present in the final cDNA, enabling accurate counting of TCR cDNA molecules. First-strand cDNA for TCR alpha and beta chains was synthesized from specific primers in the conserved constant-segment region. To control for contamination, each cDNA library was double barcoded with a SMART-Mk sample barcode plus Illumina barcodes. TruSeq adapter sequences, together with Illumina sample barcodes, were added in two successive PCR steps. The Illumina HiSeq platform was used with custom primers to sequence TCR alpha and beta cDNA libraries. The original methods were these. Unique molecular identifiers were extracted from raw reads with MiGEC, and CDR3 positions were determined with MiXCR. Recombination models were inferred per individual with the repgenHMM and IGoR tools using an EM algorithm. Shared clonotypes were analyzed with the tcR package in R, and sharing was normalized by the product of cloneset sizes. To study raw recombination without the effects of thymic and clonal selection, out-of-frame nonproductive sequences were analyzed. TCRdb reprocessing: public reads trimmed at Q25 with fastp, clones called with MiXCR, in-frame beta chains kept. Entries that share a CDR3 protein sequence are merged under the most common genes and DNA. Here the V and J calls rest on TCRdb's processing, not on the authors' analysis. Within this sample are 400,000 or so distinct CDR3 sequences, with 7% to 9.5% of them counted one time only. The ten largest account for roughly 8.7% of the sample.

On the study overall, not on this receptor specifically: Abundant cord blood beta clonotypes had fewer insertions, young adult naive repertoires showed a similar but weaker trend, and memory repertoires showed no such trend. A weaker excess of twin sharing was found in beta out-of-frame sequences because the signal-to-noise ratio was lowered by fewer shared sequences. Invariant T cells such as MAIT and iNKT could partly confound zero-insertion analyses, though diverse VJ usage argued against this for most clonotypes. Out-of-frame TCR alpha sharing in monozygotic twins was systematically underestimated by recombination models, whereas sharing between unrelated individuals was in agreement with the recombination models. Compared with coincidental sharing between unrelated individuals, out-of-frame TCR alpha sequences shared between twins had an excess of sequences with low generation probability. Conclusions relied on cross-sectional statistical analysis, since the same donors could not be followed over many years.

Sequencing input: naive T cells sorted from blood. The sample's cell subset or site label, in plain terms: cells isolated with a human naive T-cell isolation kit. The V and J segments used are TRBV7-9 and TRBJ2-2; 7 nucleotides in the junction match TRBD2. This clonotype originated in a woman aged 50 to 60 in good health. The nucleotide sequence is TGTGCCAGCAGCTTTTTACCGAAAGCGGGATCTCTTGACACCGGGGAGCTGTTTTTT. It specifies CASSFLPKAGSLDTGELFF.